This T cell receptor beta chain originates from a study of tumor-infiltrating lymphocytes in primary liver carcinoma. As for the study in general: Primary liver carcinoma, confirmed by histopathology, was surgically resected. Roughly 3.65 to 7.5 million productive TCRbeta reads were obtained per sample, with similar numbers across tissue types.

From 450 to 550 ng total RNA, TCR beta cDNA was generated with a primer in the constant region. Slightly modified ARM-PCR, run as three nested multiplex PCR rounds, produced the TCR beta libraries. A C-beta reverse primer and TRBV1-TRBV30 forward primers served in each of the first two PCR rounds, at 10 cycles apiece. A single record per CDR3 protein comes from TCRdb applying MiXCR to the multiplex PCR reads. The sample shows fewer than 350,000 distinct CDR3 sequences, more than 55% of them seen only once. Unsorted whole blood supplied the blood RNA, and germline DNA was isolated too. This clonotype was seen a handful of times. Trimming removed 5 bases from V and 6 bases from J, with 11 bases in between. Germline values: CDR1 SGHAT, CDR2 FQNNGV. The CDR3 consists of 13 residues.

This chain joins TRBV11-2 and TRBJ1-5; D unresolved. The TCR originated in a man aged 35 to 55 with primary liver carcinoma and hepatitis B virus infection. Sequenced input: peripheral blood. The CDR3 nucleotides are TGTGCCAGCAGCATAACTCTATTTCAGCCCCAGCATTTT. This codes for CASSITLFQPQHF. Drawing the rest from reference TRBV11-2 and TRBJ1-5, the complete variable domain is EAGVAQSPRYKIIEKRQSVAFWCNPISGHATLYWYQQILGQGPKLLIQFQNNGVVDDSQLPKDRFSAERLKGVDSTLKIQPAKLEDSAVYLCASSITLFQPQHFGDGTRLSIL.